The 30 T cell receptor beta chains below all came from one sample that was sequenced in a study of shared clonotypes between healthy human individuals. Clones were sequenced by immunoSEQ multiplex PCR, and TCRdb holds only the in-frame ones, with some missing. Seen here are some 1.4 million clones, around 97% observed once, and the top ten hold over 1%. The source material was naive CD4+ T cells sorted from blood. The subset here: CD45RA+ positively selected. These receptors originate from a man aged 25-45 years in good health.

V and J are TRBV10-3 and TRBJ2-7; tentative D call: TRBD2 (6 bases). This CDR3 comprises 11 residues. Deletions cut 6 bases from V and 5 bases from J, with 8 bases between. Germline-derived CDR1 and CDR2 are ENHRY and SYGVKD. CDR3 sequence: CAIRRGNEQYF. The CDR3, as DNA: TGTGCCATCAGGCGGGGAAACGAGCAGTACTTC.

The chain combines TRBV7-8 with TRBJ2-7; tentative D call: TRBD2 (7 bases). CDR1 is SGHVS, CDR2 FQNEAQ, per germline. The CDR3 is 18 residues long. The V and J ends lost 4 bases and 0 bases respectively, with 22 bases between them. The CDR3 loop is CASSSPLGGRLSSYEQYF. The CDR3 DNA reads TGTGCCAGCAGCTCACCACTCGGGGGGCGGCTCAGCTCCTACGAGCAGTACTTC.

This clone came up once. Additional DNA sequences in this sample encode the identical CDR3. CDR3 sequence (DNA): TGCAGTGCTAGCGGGCCCTACGAGCAGTACTTC. Its translation: CSASGPYEQYF. V usage is TRBV20-1 and J usage is TRBJ2-7; D unclear. This CDR3 has 11 residues. V lost 3 bases, J lost 2 bases, and 5 bases lay in between. Looked up from germline, CDR1 is DFQATT and CDR2 is SNEGSKA (reference sequence).

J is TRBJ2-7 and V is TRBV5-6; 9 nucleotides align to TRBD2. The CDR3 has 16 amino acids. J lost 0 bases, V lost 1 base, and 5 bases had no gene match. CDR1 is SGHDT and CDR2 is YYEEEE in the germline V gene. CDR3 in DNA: TGTGCCAGCAGCTTGTTTTCTAGCGGGATCTCCTACGAGCAGTACTTC. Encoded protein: CASSLFSSGISYEQYF. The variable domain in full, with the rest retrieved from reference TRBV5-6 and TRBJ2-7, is DAGVTQSPTHLIKTRGQQVTLRCSPKSGHDTVSWYQQALGQGPQFIFQYYEEEERQRGNFPDRFSGHQFPNYSSELNVNALLLGDSALYLCASSLFSSGISYEQYFGPGTRLTVT.

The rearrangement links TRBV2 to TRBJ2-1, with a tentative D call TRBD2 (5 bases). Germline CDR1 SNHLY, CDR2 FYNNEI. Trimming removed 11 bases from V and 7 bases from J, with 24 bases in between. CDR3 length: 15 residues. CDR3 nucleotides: TGTGCCGTCCTAAGAGAGGGAGCCGCCAGGAATGAGCAGTTCTTC. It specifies CAVLREGAARNEQFF.

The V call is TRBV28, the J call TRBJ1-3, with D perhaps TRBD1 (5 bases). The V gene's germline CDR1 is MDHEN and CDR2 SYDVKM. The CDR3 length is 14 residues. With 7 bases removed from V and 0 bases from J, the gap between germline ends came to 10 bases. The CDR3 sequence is CASTSTVSGNTIYF. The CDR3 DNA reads TGTGCCAGCACCTCGACAGTCTCTGGAAACACCATATATTTT.

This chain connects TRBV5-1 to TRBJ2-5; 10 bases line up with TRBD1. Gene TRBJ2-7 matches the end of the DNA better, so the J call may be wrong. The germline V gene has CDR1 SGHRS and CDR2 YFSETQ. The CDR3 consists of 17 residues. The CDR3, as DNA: TGCGCCAGCAGCACGGCCGGGACAGGGGTTTTGCGGTACGAGCAGTACTTC. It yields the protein CASSTAGTGVLRYEQYF.

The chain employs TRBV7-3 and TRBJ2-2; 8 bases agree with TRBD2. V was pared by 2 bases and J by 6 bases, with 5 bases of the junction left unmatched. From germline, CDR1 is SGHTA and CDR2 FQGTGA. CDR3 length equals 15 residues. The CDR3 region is CASSLAGGSPGELFF. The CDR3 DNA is TGTGCCAGCAGCTTAGCGGGAGGTTCCCCCGGGGAGCTGTTTTTT.

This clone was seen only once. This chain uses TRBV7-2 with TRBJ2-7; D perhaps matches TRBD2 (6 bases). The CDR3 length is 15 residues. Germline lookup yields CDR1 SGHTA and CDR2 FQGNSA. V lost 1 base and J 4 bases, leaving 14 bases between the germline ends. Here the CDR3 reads CASSLVSGGKYEQYF. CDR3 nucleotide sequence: TGTGCCAGCAGCTTAGTGTCCGGGGGAAAGTACGAGCAGTACTTC.

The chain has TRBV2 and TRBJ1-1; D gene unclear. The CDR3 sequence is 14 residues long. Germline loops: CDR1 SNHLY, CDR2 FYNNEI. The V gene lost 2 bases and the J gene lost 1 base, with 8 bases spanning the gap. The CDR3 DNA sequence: TGTGCCAGCAGTGAATGGACTGCGAACACTGAAGCTTTCTTT. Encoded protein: CASSEWTANTEAFF.

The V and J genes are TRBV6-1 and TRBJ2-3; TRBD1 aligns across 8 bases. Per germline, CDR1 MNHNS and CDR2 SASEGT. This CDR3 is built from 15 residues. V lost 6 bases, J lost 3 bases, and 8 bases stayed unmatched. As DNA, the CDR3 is TGTGCCAGCAGGTACAGGGGGATGGCTACAGATACGCAGTATTTT. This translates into CASRYRGMATDTQYF.

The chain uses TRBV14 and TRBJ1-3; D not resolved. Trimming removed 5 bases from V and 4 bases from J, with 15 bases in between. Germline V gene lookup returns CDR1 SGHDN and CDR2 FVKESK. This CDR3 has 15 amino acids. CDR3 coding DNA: TGTGCCAGCAGCTCTGAGATATCTCCCGGAAACACCATATATTTT. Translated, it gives CASSSEISPGNTIYF. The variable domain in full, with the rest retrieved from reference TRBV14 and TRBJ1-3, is EAGVTQFPSHSVIEKGQTVTLRCDPISGHDNLYWYRRVMGKEIKFLLHFVKESKQDESGMPNNRFLAERTGGTYSTLKVQPAELEDSGVYFCASSSEISPGNTIYFGEGSWLTVV.

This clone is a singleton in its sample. The CDR3 region has the DNA TGTGCCAGCAGCTTAGAGGCCGACAGCTCTGGAAACACCATATATTTT. Residues: CASSLEADSSGNTIYF. The chain joins TRBV7-6 to TRBJ1-3; possibly TRBD1 for D (5 bases). CDR3 length equals 16 residues. V lost 1 base, J lost 0 bases, and 10 bases lay in between. Germline values: CDR1 SGHVS, CDR2 FNYEAQ.

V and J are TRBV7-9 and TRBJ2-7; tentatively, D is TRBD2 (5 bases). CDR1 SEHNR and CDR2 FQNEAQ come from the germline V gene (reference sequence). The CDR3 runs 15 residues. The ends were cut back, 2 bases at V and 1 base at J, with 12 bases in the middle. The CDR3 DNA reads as TGTGCCAGCAGCTTAATGGGAGCGGTTTCCTACGAGCAGTACTTC. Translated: CASSLMGAVSYEQYF.

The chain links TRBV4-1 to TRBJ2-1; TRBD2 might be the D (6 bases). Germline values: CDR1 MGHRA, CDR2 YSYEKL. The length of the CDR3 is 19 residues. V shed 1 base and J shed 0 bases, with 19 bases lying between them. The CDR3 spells CASSQVGGGGTPSYNEQFF. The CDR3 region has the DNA TGCGCCAGCAGCCAAGTTGGGGGTGGAGGGACGCCCTCCTACAATGAGCAGTTCTTC.

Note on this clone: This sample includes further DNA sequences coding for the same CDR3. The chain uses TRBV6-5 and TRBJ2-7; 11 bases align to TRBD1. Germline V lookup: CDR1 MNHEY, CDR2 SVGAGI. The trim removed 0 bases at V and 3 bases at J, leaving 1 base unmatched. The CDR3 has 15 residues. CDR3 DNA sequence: TGTGCCAGCAGTTACTCTGGGACAGGGGGCTACGAGCAGTACTTC. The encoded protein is CASSYSGTGGYEQYF.

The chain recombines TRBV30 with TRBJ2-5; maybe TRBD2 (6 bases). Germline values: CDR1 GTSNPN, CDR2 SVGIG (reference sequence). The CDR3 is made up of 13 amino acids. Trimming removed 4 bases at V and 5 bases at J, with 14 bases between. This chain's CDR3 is CAWNSRRAETQYF. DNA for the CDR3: TGTGCCTGGAACTCCCGGAGGGCGGAGACCCAGTACTTC.

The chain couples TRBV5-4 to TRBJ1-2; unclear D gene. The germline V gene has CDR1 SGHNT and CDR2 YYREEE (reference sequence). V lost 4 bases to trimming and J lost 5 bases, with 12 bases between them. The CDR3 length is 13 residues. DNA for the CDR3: TGTGCCAGCAGCGCTAATCACAGATATGGCTACACCTTC. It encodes CASSANHRYGYTF.

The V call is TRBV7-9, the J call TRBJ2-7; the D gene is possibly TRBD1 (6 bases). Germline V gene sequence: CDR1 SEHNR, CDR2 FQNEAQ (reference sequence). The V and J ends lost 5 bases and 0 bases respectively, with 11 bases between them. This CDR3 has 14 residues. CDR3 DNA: TGTGCCAGCAGCCCCAGGGGCAGCTCCTACGAGCAGTACTTC. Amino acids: CASSPRGSSYEQYF. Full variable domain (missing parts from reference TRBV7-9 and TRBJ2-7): DTGVSQNPRHKITKRGQNVTFRCDPISEHNRLYWYRQTLGQGPEFLTYFQNEAQLEKSRLLSDRFSAERPKGSFSTLEIQRTEQGDSAMYLCASSPRGSSYEQYFGPGTRLTVT.

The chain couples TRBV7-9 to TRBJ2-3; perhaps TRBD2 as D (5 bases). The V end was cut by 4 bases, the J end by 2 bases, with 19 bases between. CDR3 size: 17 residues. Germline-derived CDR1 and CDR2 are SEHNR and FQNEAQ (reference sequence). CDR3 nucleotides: TGTGCCAGCAGCTCAGCCCCCGGGGTTGGGTACACAGATACGCAGTATTTT. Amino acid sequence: CASSSAPGVGYTDTQYF.

The CDR3 spells CASRRVAGSYEQYF. The CDR3 DNA is TGTGCCAGCAGGCGGGTAGCGGGGTCCTACGAGCAGTACTTC. The V call is TRBV2, the J call TRBJ2-7, with 8 positions matching TRBD2. The CDR3 sequence is 14 residues long. Germline assignment: CDR1 SNHLY and CDR2 FYNNEI. The V segment lost 6 bases and the J segment 1 base; nucleotides outside the gene matches: 5.

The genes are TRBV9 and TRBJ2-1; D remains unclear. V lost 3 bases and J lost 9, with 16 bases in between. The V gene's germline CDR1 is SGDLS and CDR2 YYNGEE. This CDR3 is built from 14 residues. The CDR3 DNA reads TGTGCCAGCAGCGGTATGGAACGCTCCAGTGAGCAGTTCTTC. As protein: CASSGMERSSEQFF.

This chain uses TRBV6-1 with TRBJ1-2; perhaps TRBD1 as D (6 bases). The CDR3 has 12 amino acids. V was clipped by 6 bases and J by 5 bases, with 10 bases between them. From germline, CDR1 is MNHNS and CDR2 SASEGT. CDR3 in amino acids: CASSRGLYGYTF. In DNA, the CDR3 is TGTGCCAGCAGCAGGGGCTTGTATGGCTACACCTTC.

The CDR3 DNA reads TGTGCCAGTAGTATAGATTTTCGCAGGAACACTGAAGCTTTCTTT. Residues: CASSIDFRRNTEAFF. This chain links TRBV19 with TRBJ1-1, with D unresolved. CDR1 and CDR2 from the germline V gene are LNHDA and SQIVND (reference sequence). V was trimmed by 0 bases and J by 1 base, leaving 9 bases between them. The CDR3 totals 15 residues.

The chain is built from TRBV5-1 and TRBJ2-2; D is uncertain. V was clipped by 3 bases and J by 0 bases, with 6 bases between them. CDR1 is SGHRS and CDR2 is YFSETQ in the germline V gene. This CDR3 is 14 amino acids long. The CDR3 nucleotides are TGCGCCAGCAGCTCGAGTGCGAACACCGGGGAGCTGTTTTTT. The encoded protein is CASSSSANTGELFF.

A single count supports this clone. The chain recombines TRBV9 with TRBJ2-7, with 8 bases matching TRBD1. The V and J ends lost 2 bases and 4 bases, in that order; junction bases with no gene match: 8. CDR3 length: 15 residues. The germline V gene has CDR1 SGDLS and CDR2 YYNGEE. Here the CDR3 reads CASSVGQGLLYEQYF. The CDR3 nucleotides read TGTGCCAGCAGCGTCGGACAGGGCCTTTTGTACGAGCAGTACTTC.

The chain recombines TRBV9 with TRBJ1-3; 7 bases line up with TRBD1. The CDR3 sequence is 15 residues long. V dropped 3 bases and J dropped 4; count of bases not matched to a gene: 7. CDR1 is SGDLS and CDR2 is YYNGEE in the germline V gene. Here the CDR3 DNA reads TGTGCCAGCAGCGCCTCAGGACAGGAAGGAAACACCATATATTTT. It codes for CASSASGQEGNTIYF.

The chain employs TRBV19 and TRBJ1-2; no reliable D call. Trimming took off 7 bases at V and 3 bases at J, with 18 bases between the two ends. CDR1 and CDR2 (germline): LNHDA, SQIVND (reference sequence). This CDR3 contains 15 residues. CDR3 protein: CASTRADRNDYGYTF. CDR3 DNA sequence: TGTGCCAGTACCCGGGCAGACCGGAATGACTATGGCTACACCTTC. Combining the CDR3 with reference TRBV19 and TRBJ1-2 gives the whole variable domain DGGITQSPKYLFRKEGQNVTLSCEQNLNHDAMYWYRQDPGQGLRLIYYSQIVNDFQKGDIAEGYSVSREKKESFPLTVTSAQKNPTAFYLCASTRADRNDYGYTFGSGTRLTVV.

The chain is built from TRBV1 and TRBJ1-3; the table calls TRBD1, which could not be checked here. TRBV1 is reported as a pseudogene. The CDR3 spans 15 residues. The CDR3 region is CTSSLGQSSGNTIYF. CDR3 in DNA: TGCACCAGCAGCCTTGGACAGTCCTCTGGAAACACCATATATTTT.

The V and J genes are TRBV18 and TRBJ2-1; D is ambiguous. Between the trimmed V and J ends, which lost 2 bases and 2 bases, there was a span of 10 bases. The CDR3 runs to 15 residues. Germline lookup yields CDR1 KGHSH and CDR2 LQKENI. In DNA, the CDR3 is TGTGCCAGCTCACCATCCATCCGGACCTACAATGAGCAGTTCTTC. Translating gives CASSPSIRTYNEQFF. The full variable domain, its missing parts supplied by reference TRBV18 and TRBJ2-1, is NAGVMQNPRHLVRRRGQEARLRCSPMKGHSHVYWYRQLPEEGLKFMVYLQKENIIDESGMPKERFSAEFPKEGPSILRIQQVVRGDSAAYFCASSPSIRTYNEQFFGPGTRLTVL.